This T cell receptor beta chain was observed in a study of CD4 T cells in relation to SARS-CoV-2 and coronaviruses. Study in general: ViraFEST: roughly ten-day antigen culture of PBMCs, then TCR beta CDR3 sequencing. Median patient age was 38.5 years, spanning 21 to 72 years.

Fewer than 1.2 x 10^5 naive or memory CD4+ cells were cultured with CEF peptides for roughly 10 days. Sequencing was performed with immunoSEQ multiplex PCR; in TCRdb, only in-frame clones are kept and a portion is missing. This sample has 41,000 or so clones; 75% to 90% occur once, and the top ten carry 1.2%. Study-wide results and limits: According to naive versus memory sequencing, detected responses are memory recall, not newly primed.

CDR1 is MDHEN, CDR2 SYDVKM, per germline. The CDR3 runs 13 residues. Trimming took off 11 bases at V and 8 bases at J, with 19 bases between the two ends. In the case of this clone: No antigen is known for it.

Specimen: naive CD4+ T cells from PBMCs, cultured in vitro. Subset of the sample: naive CD4+ T cells isolated by negative enrichment. The clonotype was recovered from an adult with COVID-19. The rearrangement joins TRBV28 to TRBJ2-1; D remains unclear. The CDR3 region has the DNA TGTGCCGGATCCTCCTCGGGTCTCGATGAGCAGTTCTTC. It encodes CAGSSSGLDEQFF.